This T cell receptor beta chain was recorded in a study of blood T cell repertoires in COVID-19. Study as a whole: Sites across the United States, Italy and Spain contributed samples from acute and convalescent COVID-19. In each case, the material was cDNA or gDNA derived from T cells, B-cell-depleted T cells, or PBMCs.

Authors' processing steps: From reference gene primer amplification, estimates of nucleated cell counts were derived. Produced via immunoSEQ multiplex PCR; TCRdb's table is partial and in-frame only. V and J calls and clone size come straight from that table; D and trimming were deduced from the DNA. This repertoire shows 110,000 to 150,000 clones, 80% to 90% found once; its top ten account for just under 3%. The CDR3 has 15 amino acids. The germline CDR1 and CDR2 sequences are MNHEY and SVGEGT. J was trimmed by 8 bases and V by 0 bases; bases with no gene match: 4. The chain joins TRBV6-2 or TRBV6-3 to TRBJ2-1; 10 nucleotides agree with TRBD1. This TCR came from a man aged 55 to 69 with active or convalescent COVID-19. The sequencing sample was made of peripheral blood. The CDR3: CASSYSPGTGDEQFF. For the CDR3, the DNA is TGTGCCAGCAGTTACTCGCCCGGGACAGGGGATGAGCAGTTCTTC.